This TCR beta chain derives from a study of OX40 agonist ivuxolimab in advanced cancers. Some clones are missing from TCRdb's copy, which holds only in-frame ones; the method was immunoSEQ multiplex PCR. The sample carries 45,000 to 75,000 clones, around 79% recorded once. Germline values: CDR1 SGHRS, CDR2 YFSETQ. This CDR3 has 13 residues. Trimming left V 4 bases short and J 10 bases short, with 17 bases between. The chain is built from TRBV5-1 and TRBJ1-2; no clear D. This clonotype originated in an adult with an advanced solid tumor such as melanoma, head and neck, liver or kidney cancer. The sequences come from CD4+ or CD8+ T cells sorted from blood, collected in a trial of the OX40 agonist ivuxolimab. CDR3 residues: CASSPDYRADYTF. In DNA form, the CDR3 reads TGCGCCAGCAGCCCGGACTATAGGGCAGACTACACCTTC.